The present TCR beta chain was sequenced within a study of early T cells in non-severe SARS-CoV-2 infection. Study background: From unsorted whole blood, bulk RNA was sequenced, and the chains remained unpaired. Study conclusions and caveats: The VDJdb matching leaned toward anti-spike CD8 responses and overlooked private and CD4 specificities.

This clonotype was seen ten or more times. Its antigen is not known. The CDR3 totals 12 residues. Germline V gene sequence: CDR1 SQVTM, CDR2 ANQGSEA. V was pared by 4 bases and J by 3 bases, with 10 bases between. Individual cDNA molecules carried attached unique molecular identifiers. Each CDR3 protein is one row after TCRdb ran MiXCR on the 5' RACE reads. The sample lists tens of thousands of distinct CDR3 sequences; about 12% were seen once. The sample taken for sequencing was whole blood. The chain joins TRBV29-1 to TRBJ2-7, with D tentatively TRBD1 (5 bases). The source of this sequence is an adult who was a healthcare worker with PCR-confirmed SARS-CoV-2 infection or an uninfected control (not recorded which). CDR3 residues: CSVGQGNYEQYF. The CDR3 DNA reads TGCAGCGTTGGGCAGGGCAACTACGAGCAGTACTTC.